A selection of T cell receptor beta chains follows, all from one sample in a study of blood T cell repertoires in COVID-19. Clones were read by immunoSEQ multiplex PCR, and TCRdb kept only the in-frame ones, dropping some. This table holds 200,000 to 250,000 clones, roughly 80% found once. The sequenced sample consisted of peripheral blood. These receptors all come from a human donor in a cohort sampled during active COVID-19. Both conserved end residues are part of each CDR3. The D gene is left open where the match is weak. Part of the rows lack a size; the others show once, few, many or a class for expanded clones.

>TRBJ2-7|TRBV9|.|TRBD1
CASSDGTGRTYEQYF
>TRBJ1-5|TRBV28|.|.
CASSWSRTAGMGSNQPQHF
>TRBJ1-2|TRBV3-1/TRBV3-2|.|TRBD1
CASSQDGRGQGYTF
>TRBJ1-6|TRBV7-9|.|.
CASSFFGGQPQSPLHF
>TRBJ1-1|TRBV3-1/TRBV3-2|.|.
CASSQFGGHTEAFF
>TRBJ1-2|TRBV19|.|TRBD1
CASSTPGTGNYGYTF
>TRBJ2-7|TRBV4-3|.|.
CASSQEPGDAYEQYF
>TRBJ2-1|TRBV9|.|TRBD1
CASSVGFRTGRGRRSYNEQFF
>TRBJ1-2|TRBV14|.|.
CASSQVGVGGYTF
>TRBJ2-7|TRBV9|.|.
CASAGQSYEQYF
>TRBJ2-1|TRBV30|few|.
CARDRAGGSYNEQFF
>TRBJ2-7|TRBV10-3|.|TRBD1
CAIRSWGQGSYEQYF
>TRBJ1-6|TRBV4-2|.|TRBD1
CASSRGTEYNSPLHF
>TRBJ2-3|TRBV18|.|.
CASSPTVVDTQYF
>TRBJ2-7|TRBV9|.|TRBD2
CASSVVAGGPYEQYF
>TRBJ1-5|TRBV7-2|.|.
CASSSGDGNQPQHF
>TRBJ1-5|TRBV25-1|.|TRBD1
CASSPGGVGQPQHF
>TRBJ1-4|TRBV29-1|.|TRBD1
CSFRSGTGREKLFF
>TRBJ1-4|TRBV6-5|few|.
CASKQYSATNEKLFF
>TRBJ2-7|TRBV5-8|once|TRBD2
CASSLELAGAYEQYF
>TRBJ2-7|TRBV28|.|.
CASSLHSAGLNEQYF
>TRBJ1-2|TRBV11-2|.|TRBD1
CASSPLQGAPAYGYTF
>TRBJ2-1|TRBV19|.|TRBD2
CASSGLAGGPSHSYNEQFF
>TRBJ2-1|TRBV6-5|.|.
CASSYSSLNNEQFF
>TRBJ2-7|TRBV29-1|.|TRBD2
CSAERGNEQYF
>TRBJ2-7|TRBV10-2|.|TRBD1
CASSGGTGPSYEQYF
>TRBJ1-3|TRBV28|.|.
CASSLSVSDIRNTIYF
>TRBJ1-1|TRBV27|.|.
CASSPGGAGTEAFF
>TRBJ2-7|TRBV9|.|.
CASSVVAGEQYF
>TRBJ2-7|TRBV27|.|TRBD2
CASSLGAGAPGLAGSYEQYF
>TRBJ2-3|TRBV24-1|once|.
CATSDLNSYTDTQYF
>TRBJ2-5|TRBV19|.|TRBD2
CASSIGGGRGQETQYF
>TRBJ2-5|TRBV11-2|.|.
CASRRNRGETQYF
>TRBJ1-5|TRBV7-9|.|TRBD1
CASSLAWGQGVNQPQHF
>TRBJ1-1|TRBV3-1/TRBV3-2|.|.
CASSQESGVHTEAFF
>TRBJ1-2|TRBV12-3/TRBV12-4|once|.
CASSPGTIRGYTF
>TRBJ1-1|TRBV4-2|.|.
CASSLRVSGTEAFF
>TRBJ1-2|TRBV7-2|.|.
CATGRGGANYGYTF
>TRBJ2-7|TRBV6-5|.|.
CASSYSDRPWDEQYF
>TRBJ1-1|TRBV12-3/TRBV12-4|.|TRBD1
CASSFGQGTEAFF
>TRBJ1-1|TRBV9|.|TRBD1
CASSVGPGGNTEAFF
>TRBJ1-5|TRBV2|.|.
CASSAGIYSNQPQHF
>TRBJ2-3|TRBV7-3|.|.
CASSLTAGTSTDTQYF
>TRBJ1-2|TRBV6-4|.|.
CASERTAYGYTF
>TRBJ1-6|TRBV7-3|.|.
CASSLRGGDPGSSYNSPLHF
>TRBJ1-1|TRBV19|.|.
CASRPRQAYMNTEAFF
>TRBJ1-1|TRBV4-3|.|.
CASSPRFDTEAFF
>TRBJ1-6|TRBV6-5|.|.
CASRRQLNSPLHF
>TRBJ1-5|TRBV7-8|once|TRBD1
CASTPKEARGHSNQPQHF
>TRBJ1-2|TRBV27|.|.
CASSLNQAGGYTF
>TRBJ2-1|TRBV4-2|.|TRBD2
CASSQRVGLAGSYNEQFF
>TRBJ2-7|TRBV18|.|.
CASSPQGASSSYEQYF
>TRBJ2-7|TRBV11-2|.|TRBD1
CASSFPRDRGGYEQYF